The 3 T cell receptor beta chains listed next were all sequenced from one sample in a study of T-cell memory formation after mild COVID-19. One entry per CDR3 protein results from TCRdb running MiXCR on the 5' RACE reads. The table has tens of thousands of distinct CDR3 sequences, about 15% seen once. Sequencing was performed on PBMCs or a T cell subset sorted from them (not recorded which). The receptors come from a man between 18 and 29 years old who had mild COVID-19 (a few samples of this study predate the infection). Cell type and time point are not known.

J is TRBJ2-3 and V is TRBV5-1, with D possibly being TRBD1 or TRBD2 (5 bases each). Trimming pared 3 bases from V and 7 bases from J, leaving 18 bases between. Per the germline V gene, CDR1 is SGHRS and CDR2 is YFSETQ. This CDR3 contains 15 residues. This chain's CDR3 is CASSSLPGPANTQYF. The CDR3 DNA reads as TGCGCCAGCAGCTCGCTACCGGGACCTGCCAATACGCAGTATTTT.

The chain combines TRBV7-2 with TRBJ2-7; TRBD2 might be the D (5 bases). The V gene lost 0 bases and the J gene lost 3 bases, with 9 bases spanning the gap. The CDR3 covers 14 residues. Looked up from germline, CDR1 is SGHTA and CDR2 is FQGNSA. The CDR3, as DNA: TGTGCCAGCAGCTTAGCGACGGGAAACTACGAGCAGTACTTC. Amino acids: CASSLATGNYEQYF. Complete variable domain (other parts from reference TRBV7-2 and TRBJ2-7): GAGVSQSPSNKVTEKGKDVELRCDPISGHTALYWYRQSLGQGLEFLIYFQGNSAPDKSGLPSDRFSAERTGGSVSTLTIQRTQQEDSAVYLCASSLATGNYEQYFGPGTRLTVT.

This clonotype turned up a few times. The chain has TRBV20-1 and TRBJ1-2; maybe TRBD1 (5 bases). Trimming pared 2 bases from V and 6 bases from J, leaving 7 bases between. The CDR3 runs to 11 residues. From germline, CDR1 is DFQATT and CDR2 SNEGSKA (reference sequence). This chain's CDR3 is CSARWGDGYTF. CDR3 DNA: TGCAGTGCTAGATGGGGCGATGGCTACACCTTC.